The present T cell receptor beta chain was sequenced within a study of chemoradiotherapy in HPV16-positive cancers. The study, taken as a whole, reports: HPV-specific T cells were functionally defined from only a couple of HPV16-positive patients. HPV-responsive T-cell expansion during chemoradiotherapy was linked to improved recurrence-free survival in HPV16-positive patients. Candidate HPV-specific clones and E7-related TCR motifs grew in tumor during treatment.

The CDR3 is made up of 15 amino acids. V lost 6 bases, J lost 1 base, and 8 bases stayed unmatched. CDR1 SGHVS and CDR2 FQNEAQ come from the germline V gene. This clone was seen just once. Antigen specificity is unknown. Some clones are missing from TCRdb's copy, which holds only in-frame ones; the method was immunoSEQ multiplex PCR. This repertoire shows 40,000 to 65,000 clones, more than 90% found once; its top ten account for 3% to 4%. The receptor comes from a human donor with HPV-associated anogenital cancer. The rearrangement links TRBV7-8 to TRBJ1-1, with 7 positions matching TRBD1. The source was blood, collected from a patient who underwent chemoradiotherapy. For the CDR3, the DNA is TGTGCCAGCAGTCTCGTTGGGACAGAGAACACTGAAGCTTTCTTT. Translating it yields CASSLVGTENTEAFF.